This T cell receptor beta chain derives from a study of early T cells in non-severe SARS-CoV-2 infection. Overall study: Unsorted whole blood bulk RNA was sequenced, with unpaired chains.

Unique molecular identifiers were added to individual cDNA molecules. MiXCR, applied by TCRdb to the 5' RACE reads, yields one record per CDR3 protein. The repertoire holds 80,000 to 95,000 distinct CDR3 sequences, with roughly 15% as singletons. The CDR3 contains 15 residues. Germline V CDR1 and CDR2: SEHNR, FQNEAQ (reference sequence). Trimming took off 5 bases at V and 4 bases at J, with 17 bases between the two ends. Sequenced material: whole blood. This rearrangement joins TRBV7-9 to TRBJ1-2; D uncertain. This sequence was found in an adult who was a healthcare worker with PCR-confirmed SARS-CoV-2 infection or an uninfected control (not recorded which). The CDR3 here is CASSHTEAGLYGYTF. The CDR3 region has the DNA TGTGCCAGCAGCCACACCGAGGCAGGCCTCTATGGCTACACCTTC.